These 13 T cell receptor beta chains came from one sample sequenced in a study of Graves' ophthalmopathy and Graves' hyperthyroidism (dated by TCRdb to the late 2010s). This sample was sequenced with an Illumina HiSeq 2000. TCR beta CDR3 regions were amplified from RNA transcripts for repertoire sequencing. A first-round RT-PCR used HTBI primers with the Qiagen OneStep RT-PCR kit, followed by a second-round multiplex PCR, size selection and purification. TCRdb ran its own pipeline on the public reads, namely fastp trimming at Q25 and MiXCR clone calling, and kept in-frame beta chains. A single entry per CDR3 protein holds the most common genes and DNA from its merged rows. The sample data list hundreds of thousands of distinct CDR3 sequences, and over 40% of these were observed just once. Roughly 3.5% of the sample is in the top ten clones. Material: peripheral blood. The receptor set was obtained from an adult man with Graves' ophthalmopathy.

This clonotype was counted ten times or more. V and J are TRBV7-3 and TRBJ2-5, with D perhaps given as TRBD1 or TRBD2 (6 bases each). From germline, CDR1 is SGHTA and CDR2 FQGTGA. The CDR3 has 14 amino acids. Between the trimmed V and J ends, which lost 5 bases and 4 bases, there was a span of 14 bases. The CDR3 loop is CASSPWRGSETQYF. CDR3 in DNA: TGTGCCAGCAGCCCCTGGAGGGGGTCAGAGACCCAGTACTTC.

The rearrangement joins TRBV7-2 to TRBJ1-6; 11 bases line up with TRBD1. The CDR3 loop spans 17 amino acids. The V gene's germline CDR1 is SGHTA and CDR2 FQGNSA. The V and J ends lost 4 bases and 2 bases, in that order; junction bases with no gene match: 4. CDR3 sequence (DNA): TGTGCCAGCAGCTCAGAGGACAGGGGGCCCTATAATTCACCCCTCCACTTT. Translation gives CASSSEDRGPYNSPLHF.

This chain connects TRBV29-1 to TRBJ1-3, with a possible D match to TRBD1 (6 bases). Germline loops: CDR1 SQVTM, CDR2 ANQGSEA. Trimming pared 5 bases from V and 2 bases from J, leaving 22 bases between. CDR3 length: 17 amino acids. The CDR3 nucleotides read TGCAGCGTTTTTAGGGGGAGGTCGACTGAAGCTGGAAACACCATATATTTT. Translated, it gives CSVFRGRSTEAGNTIYF.

In the case of this clonotype: The junction shows a germline mismatch at one end, possibly a read error. The chain combines TRBV25-1 with TRBJ2-5; 10 bases fit TRBD2. The CDR3 extends over 11 amino acids. Germline CDR1 and CDR2: MGHDK and SYGVNS. The CDR3, as DNA: TGTGCCAGCAGCTATAGCGGGAGGCTCGTCTTT. Residues: CASSYSGRLVF.

The chain employs TRBV29-1 and TRBJ1-4; the match to TRBD1 covers 10 bases. In germline, CDR1 is SQVTM, CDR2 ANQGSEA. The CDR3 is 16 amino acids. V dropped 5 bases and J dropped 5; count of bases not matched to a gene: 11. CDR3 coding DNA: TGCAGCGTTCCACACCCCCGGGACAGGGGAAATGAAAAACTGTTTTTT. Translating it yields CSVPHPRDRGNEKLFF.

CDR3 nucleotides: TGTGCCAGCAGCGAAAGTCCCGACGGAACTAATTCACCCCTCCACTTT. It translates to CASSESPDGTNSPLHF. The V gene is TRBV9, the J gene TRBJ1-6, with unresolved D. Between the trimmed V and J ends, which lost 3 bases and 6 bases, there was a span of 16 bases. The CDR3 contains 16 residues. Germline V gives CDR1 SGDLS, CDR2 YYNGEE. The whole variable domain, remainder taken from reference TRBV9 and TRBJ1-6, is DSGVTQTPKHLITATGQRVTLRCSPRSGDLSVYWYQQSLDQGLQFLIQYYNGEERAKGNILERFSAQQFPDLHSELNLSSLELGDSALYFCASSESPDGTNSPLHFGNGTRLTVT.

In regard to this clonotype: A read error is possible here, since a much larger clone lies one base away. CDR3 sequence reads: CAGSSTGLGAQETQYF. In DNA form, the CDR3 reads TGTGCCGGCAGCTCTACAGGACTGGGAGCCCAAGAGACCCAGTACTTC. The V and J genes are TRBV7-2 and TRBJ2-5; D is perhaps TRBD1 or TRBD2 (5 bases each). This CDR3 spans 16 amino acids. Germline values: CDR1 SGHTA, CDR2 FQGNSA.

The sample holds many counts of this clonotype. CDR3 nucleotide sequence: TGCAGTGCTAGGCGGGGGGGAGGTGGAGAGACCCAGTACTTC. Protein product: CSARRGGGGETQYF. The V call is TRBV20-1, the J call TRBJ2-5; 9 positions agree with TRBD2. Germline V lookup: CDR1 DFQATT, CDR2 SNEGSKA (reference sequence). J gave up 4 bases and V 3 bases, and 6 bases lay outside the gene matches. This CDR3 is 14 amino acids long.

This clonotype occurred many times. This chain joins TRBV10-3 and TRBJ2-6; D may be TRBD1 (6 bases). This CDR3 is built from 15 residues. Trimming pared 2 bases from V and 4 bases from J, leaving 9 bases between. The germline V gene has CDR1 ENHRY and CDR2 SYGVKD. CDR3 coding DNA: TGTGCCATCAGTGAGGCAGGGGCCGGGGCCAACGTCCTGACTTTC. Amino acids: CAISEAGAGANVLTF.

The table lists this clonotype with a few counts. V usage is TRBV19 and J usage is TRBJ2-7; 10 bases align to TRBD2. Germline V gene lookup returns CDR1 LNHDA and CDR2 SQIVND (reference sequence). This CDR3 is built from 15 residues. With V trimmed by 5 bases and J by 6 bases, 10 bases remained unmatched. In nucleotides, the CDR3 is TGTGCCAGTAGTCCAAGTGGTAGCGGGGGGAGCGAGCAGTACTTC. It translates to CASSPSGSGGSEQYF. Variable domain in full (rest from reference TRBV19 and TRBJ2-7): DGGITQSPKYLFRKEGQNVTLSCEQNLNHDAMYWYRQDPGQGLRLIYYSQIVNDFQKGDIAEGYSVSREKKESFPLTVTSAQKNPTAFYLCASSPSGSGGSEQYFGPGTRLTVT.

This clonotype has a count of ten or more. The V gene is TRBV7-9, the J gene TRBJ1-1; the match to TRBD1 covers 9 bases. The junction had 4 bases not matched to a gene; V was cut back by 1 base and J by 4 bases. CDR1 and CDR2 (germline): SEHNR, FQNEAQ (reference sequence). The length of the CDR3 is 15 residues. CDR3 protein: CASSLGQTGGTEAFF. In DNA form, the CDR3 reads TGTGCCAGCAGCTTAGGACAGACAGGGGGCACTGAAGCTTTCTTT. Complete variable domain (other parts from reference TRBV7-9 and TRBJ1-1): DTGVSQNPRHKITKRGQNVTFRCDPISEHNRLYWYRQTLGQGPEFLTYFQNEAQLEKSRLLSDRFSAERPKGSFSTLEIQRTEQGDSAMYLCASSLGQTGGTEAFFGQGTRLTVV.

The chain recombines TRBV19 with TRBJ1-4, with D unresolved. The CDR3 covers 13 residues. Germline CDR1 LNHDA, CDR2 SQIVND (reference sequence). The V end was cut by 7 bases, the J end by 7 bases, with 13 bases between. Here the CDR3 DNA reads TGTGCCAGTACGACAACCCTTAGTGAAAAACTGTTTTTT. Translated: CASTTTLSEKLFF.

J is TRBJ1-1 and V is TRBV10-3, with D possibly TRBD1 on 5 matching bases. Between the trimmed V and J ends, which lost 10 bases and 1 base, there was a span of 19 bases. Per the germline V gene, CDR1 is ENHRY and CDR2 is SYGVKD. The CDR3 totals 15 residues. The CDR3 sequence is CASRTPRQKNTEAFF. The CDR3 coding sequence is TGTGCCAGCAGAACCCCACGACAGAAGAACACTGAAGCTTTCTTT.